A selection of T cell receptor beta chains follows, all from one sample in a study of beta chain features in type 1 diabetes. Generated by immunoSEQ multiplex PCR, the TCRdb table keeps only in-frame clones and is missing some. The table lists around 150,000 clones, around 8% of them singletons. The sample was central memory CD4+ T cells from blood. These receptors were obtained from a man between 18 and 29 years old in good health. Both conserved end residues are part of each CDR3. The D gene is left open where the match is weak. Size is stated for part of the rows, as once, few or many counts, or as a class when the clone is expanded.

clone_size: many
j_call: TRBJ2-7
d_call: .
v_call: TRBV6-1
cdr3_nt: TGTGCCAGCAGTGAACATACTGGAGGAACGGTTACCTACGAGCAGTACTTC
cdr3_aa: CASSEHTGGTVTYEQYF

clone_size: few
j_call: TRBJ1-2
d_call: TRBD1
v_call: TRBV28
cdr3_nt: TGTGCCAGCAGGGGTACAGGGGCGTCGGTATATGGCTACACCTTC
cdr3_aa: CASRGTGASVYGYTF

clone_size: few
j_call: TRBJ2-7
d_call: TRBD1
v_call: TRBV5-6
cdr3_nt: TGTGCCAGCAGGGGGACAGGGAAGGGCTACGAGCAGTACTTC
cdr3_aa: CASRGTGKGYEQYF

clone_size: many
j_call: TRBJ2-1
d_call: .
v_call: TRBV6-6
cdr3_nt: TGTGCCAGCCTAGTTAGCTCCTACAATGAGCAGTTCTTC
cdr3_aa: CASLVSSYNEQFF

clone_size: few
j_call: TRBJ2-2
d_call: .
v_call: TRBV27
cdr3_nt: TGTGCCAGCAGTTTGCGGACAGTCGGGGAGCTGTTTTTT
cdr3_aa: CASSLRTVGELFF

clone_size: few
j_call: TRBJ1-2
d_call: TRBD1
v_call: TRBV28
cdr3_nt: TGTGCCAGCAGTAGGGGGACAGCGATCTCCTATGGCTACACCTTC
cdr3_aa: CASSRGTAISYGYTF

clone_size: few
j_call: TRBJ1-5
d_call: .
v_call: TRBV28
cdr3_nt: TGTGCCAGCAGTTTACTCAGCGACAATCAGCCCCAGCATTTT
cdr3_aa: CASSLLSDNQPQHF

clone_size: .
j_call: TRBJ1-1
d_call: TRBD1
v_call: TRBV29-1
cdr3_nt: TGCGTTGGACAGGAGGTCACTGAAGCTTTCTTT
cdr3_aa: CVGQEVTEAFF

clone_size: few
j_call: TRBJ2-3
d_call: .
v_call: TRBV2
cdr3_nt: TGTGCCAGCAGTACTACAAACGCGGGGACGCAGTATTTT
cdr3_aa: CASSTTNAGTQYF

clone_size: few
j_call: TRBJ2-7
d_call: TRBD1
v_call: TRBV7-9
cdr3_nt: TGTGCCAGCAGCTTCCGGACAGGGGACATTTACGAGCAGTACTTC
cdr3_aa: CASSFRTGDIYEQYF

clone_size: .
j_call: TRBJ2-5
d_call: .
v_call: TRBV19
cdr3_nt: TGTGCCAGTAGTTCGCTGACTCTCCAAGAGACCCAGTACTTC
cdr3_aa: CASSSLTLQETQYF

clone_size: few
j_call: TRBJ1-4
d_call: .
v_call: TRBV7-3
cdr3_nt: TGTGCCAGCAGCTTAAACAGGACGGGTGAAAAACTGTTTTTT
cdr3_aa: CASSLNRTGEKLFF

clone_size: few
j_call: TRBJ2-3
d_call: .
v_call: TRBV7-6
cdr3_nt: TGTGCCAGCAGCTTCAATGGGGGCGACACAGATACGCAGTATTTT
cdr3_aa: CASSFNGGDTDTQYF

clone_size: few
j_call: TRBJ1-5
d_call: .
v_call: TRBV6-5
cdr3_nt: TGTGCCGCGCGTGGTTCCGGGCAGCCCCAGCATTTT
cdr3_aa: CAARGSGQPQHF